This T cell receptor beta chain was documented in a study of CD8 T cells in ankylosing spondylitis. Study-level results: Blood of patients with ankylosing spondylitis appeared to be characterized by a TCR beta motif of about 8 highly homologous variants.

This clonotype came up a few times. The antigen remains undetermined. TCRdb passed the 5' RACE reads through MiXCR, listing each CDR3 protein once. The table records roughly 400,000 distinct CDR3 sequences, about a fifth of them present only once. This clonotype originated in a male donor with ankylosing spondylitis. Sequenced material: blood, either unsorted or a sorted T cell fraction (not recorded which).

CDR3 nucleotide sequence: TGTGCCAGCAGTTACGCGGGGCAGCAAGAGACCCAGTACTTC. This sequence encodes CASSYAGQQETQYF. This rearrangement joins TRBV6-5 to TRBJ2-5; D is perhaps TRBD2 (6 bases). CDR1 is MNHEY, CDR2 SVGAGI, per germline. The V gene lost 2 bases and the J gene lost 2 bases, with 9 bases spanning the gap. The CDR3 has 14 amino acids.